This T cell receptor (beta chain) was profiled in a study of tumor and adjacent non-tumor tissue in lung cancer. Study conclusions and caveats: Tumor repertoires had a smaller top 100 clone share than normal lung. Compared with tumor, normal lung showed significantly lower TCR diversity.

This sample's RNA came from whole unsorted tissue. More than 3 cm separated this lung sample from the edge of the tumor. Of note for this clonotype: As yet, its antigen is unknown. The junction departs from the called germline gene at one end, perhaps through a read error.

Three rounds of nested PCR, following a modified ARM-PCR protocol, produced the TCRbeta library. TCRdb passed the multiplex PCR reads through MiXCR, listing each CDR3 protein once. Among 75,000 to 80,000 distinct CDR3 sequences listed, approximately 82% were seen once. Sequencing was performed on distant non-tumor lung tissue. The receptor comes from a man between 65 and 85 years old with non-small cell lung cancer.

In DNA, the CDR3 is TGCAGTGCTCAAATATCCGGGGAGAATCAGCACCAGCATTTT. Its translation is CSAQISGENQHQHF. This chain joins TRBV20-1 and TRBJ1-5; D is ambiguous. Germline lookup yields CDR1 DFQATT and CDR2 SNEGSKA (reference sequence). The CDR3 extends over 14 amino acids.